The rows below give T cell receptor beta chains drawn from one sample of a study of cytomegalovirus exposure and HLA in healthy donors. The data were produced by immunoSEQ multiplex PCR, yet TCRdb's version contains in-frame clones alone and is incomplete. In the table there are about 150,000 clones, roughly four fifths of which are singletons. The sample was PBMCs. Source of these receptors: a man aged 40-49 years in good health and CMV-seronegative. Both conserved end residues are part of each CDR3. A D gene is named only where the DNA matches it firmly. Clone size appears in some rows only: once, few, many, or a class for an expanded clone.

len: 15
d_gene: TRBD2
abundance: few
j_gene: TRBJ2-3
v_gene: TRBV4-1
CDR3aa: CASSQLLAGVGTQYF
CDR3nt: TGCGCCAGCAGCCAACTACTAGCGGGAGTAGGTACGCAGTATTTT

len: 14
d_gene: NA
abundance: once
j_gene: TRBJ1-2
v_gene: TRBV28
CDR3aa: CASSWDSYGYGYTF
CDR3nt: TGTGCCAGCAGTTGGGACTCGTATGGGTATGGCTACACCTTC

len: 15
d_gene: TRBD1
abundance: NA
j_gene: TRBJ2-7
v_gene: TRBV5-8
CDR3aa: CASSPGTGSSYEQYF
CDR3nt: TGTGCCAGCAGCCCCGGGACAGGGAGCTCCTACGAGCAGTACTTC

len: 15
d_gene: NA
abundance: NA
j_gene: TRBJ1-1
v_gene: TRBV4-1
CDR3aa: CASNHVQGMNTEAFF
CDR3nt: TGCGCCAGCAACCATGTGCAGGGGATGAACACTGAAGCTTTCTTT

len: 15
d_gene: NA
abundance: NA
j_gene: TRBJ1-2
v_gene: TRBV9
CDR3aa: CASSVRDIQNYGYTF
CDR3nt: TGTGCCAGCAGCGTTAGGGACATCCAAAACTATGGCTACACCTTC

len: 17
d_gene: NA
abundance: NA
j_gene: TRBJ2-1
v_gene: TRBV18
CDR3aa: CASSPPIAAASYNEQFF
CDR3nt: TGTGCCAGCTCACCACCGATAGCAGCGGCCTCCTACAATGAGCAGTTCTTC

len: 16
d_gene: TRBD1
abundance: once
j_gene: TRBJ1-4
v_gene: TRBV27
CDR3aa: CASSNQPGQTNEKLFF
CDR3nt: TGTGCCAGCAGTAACCAACCGGGACAGACTAATGAAAAACTGTTTTTT

len: 16
d_gene: TRBD1
abundance: NA
j_gene: TRBJ1-1
v_gene: TRBV28
CDR3aa: CASSLTGTVMNTEAFF
CDR3nt: TGTGCCAGCAGCCTTACCGGGACAGTTATGAACACTGAAGCTTTCTTT

len: 11
d_gene: NA
abundance: NA
j_gene: TRBJ2-4
v_gene: TRBV28
CDR3aa: CASSFGQLQYF
CDR3nt: TGTGCCAGCAGTTTTGGGCAGCTTCAGTACTTC

len: 14
d_gene: NA
abundance: NA
j_gene: TRBJ2-7
v_gene: TRBV27
CDR3aa: CASSKQAGSYEQYF
CDR3nt: TGTGCCAGCAGTAAGCAGGCGGGAAGCTACGAGCAGTACTTC

len: 15
d_gene: TRBD2
abundance: once
j_gene: TRBJ2-1
v_gene: TRBV11-3
CDR3aa: CASSLGGTSRNEQFF
CDR3nt: TGTGCCAGCAGCTTAGGGGGGACTAGCCGCAATGAGCAGTTCTTC

len: 14
d_gene: NA
abundance: NA
j_gene: TRBJ1-5
v_gene: TRBV7-2
CDR3aa: CASSDAGGNQPQHF
CDR3nt: TGTGCCAGCAGCGACGCAGGGGGCAATCAGCCCCAGCATTTT

len: 16
d_gene: TRBD1
abundance: NA
j_gene: TRBJ1-2
v_gene: TRBV6-6
CDR3aa: CASSSPPGQDNYGYTF
CDR3nt: TGTGCCAGCAGTTCCCCCCCGGGACAGGATAACTATGGCTACACCTTC

len: 12
d_gene: NA
abundance: NA
j_gene: TRBJ1-1
v_gene: TRBV30
CDR3aa: CAWGTGGQAAFF
CDR3nt: TGTGCCTGGGGGACGGGGGGCCAAGCAGCTTTCTTT

len: 15
d_gene: NA
abundance: few
j_gene: TRBJ1-2
v_gene: TRBV28
CDR3aa: CASSLTDGDYYGYTF
CDR3nt: TGTGCCAGCAGTTTAACGGACGGGGACTACTATGGCTACACCTTC

len: 14
d_gene: NA
abundance: NA
j_gene: TRBJ1-5
v_gene: TRBV25-1
CDR3aa: CASSRGGVNQPQHF
CDR3nt: TGTGCCAGCAGTAGAGGAGGGGTGAATCAGCCCCAGCATTTT

len: 16
d_gene: TRBD2
abundance: few
j_gene: TRBJ2-1
v_gene: TRBV5-5
CDR3aa: CASSLDGGRGPDEQFF
CDR3nt: TGTGCCAGCAGCTTAGATGGCGGGAGAGGCCCCGATGAGCAGTTCTTC

len: 13
d_gene: NA
abundance: once
j_gene: TRBJ1-5
v_gene: TRBV27
CDR3aa: CASSYWSNQPQHF
CDR3nt: TGTGCCAGCAGCTACTGGAGCAATCAGCCCCAGCATTTT

len: 13
d_gene: TRBD1
abundance: NA
j_gene: TRBJ2-7
v_gene: TRBV7-2
CDR3aa: CASSFQDRGEQYF
CDR3nt: TGTGCCAGCAGTTTTCAGGACAGGGGCGAGCAGTACTTC

len: 16
d_gene: TRBD1
abundance: once
j_gene: TRBJ2-3
v_gene: TRBV5-1
CDR3aa: CASSRITGESTDTQYF
CDR3nt: TGCGCCAGCAGCCGAATAACAGGGGAAAGCACAGATACGCAGTATTTT

len: 15
d_gene: TRBD1
abundance: NA
j_gene: TRBJ1-1
v_gene: TRBV5-4
CDR3aa: CASSSGQVKHTEAFF
CDR3nt: TGTGCCAGCAGCTCGGGACAGGTCAAACACACTGAAGCTTTCTTT

len: 17
d_gene: TRBD2
abundance: once
j_gene: TRBJ2-7
v_gene: TRBV30
CDR3aa: CAWGPTSSGRAGNEQYF
CDR3nt: TGTGCCTGGGGCCCTACCTCTAGCGGGAGGGCGGGGAACGAGCAGTACTTC

len: 14
d_gene: TRBD1
abundance: NA
j_gene: TRBJ1-2
v_gene: TRBV28
CDR3aa: CASSQTGTGDGYTF
CDR3nt: TGTGCCAGCAGTCAAACCGGGACAGGAGACGGCTACACCTTC

len: 15
d_gene: TRBD2
abundance: NA
j_gene: TRBJ2-1
v_gene: TRBV6-5
CDR3aa: CASSWSGGPYNEQFF
CDR3nt: TGTGCCAGCAGTTGGTCGGGAGGGCCCTACAATGAGCAGTTCTTC

len: 16
d_gene: NA
abundance: NA
j_gene: TRBJ2-7
v_gene: TRBV7-9
CDR3aa: CASSSDGGRITYEQYF
CDR3nt: TGTGCCAGCAGCTCCGACGGGGGAAGGATTACCTACGAGCAGTACTTC

len: 13
d_gene: NA
abundance: NA
j_gene: TRBJ1-2
v_gene: TRBV7-9
CDR3aa: CSSSPSTGWGYTF
CDR3nt: TGTTCCAGCAGCCCCAGCACAGGGTGGGGCTACACCTTC

len: 16
d_gene: TRBD1
abundance: NA
j_gene: TRBJ1-4
v_gene: TRBV25-1
CDR3aa: CASSESWDRGQGKLFF
CDR3nt: TGTGCCAGCAGTGAATCCTGGGACAGGGGGCAGGGAAAACTGTTTTTT

len: 11
d_gene: TRBD1
abundance: once
j_gene: TRBJ2-7
v_gene: TRBV5-1
CDR3aa: CASSTGGEQYF
CDR3nt: TGCGCCAGCAGCACAGGGGGTGAGCAGTACTTC

len: 17
d_gene: TRBD1
abundance: NA
j_gene: TRBJ1-3
v_gene: TRBV5-5
CDR3aa: CASSLAGDRGGGNTIYF
CDR3nt: TGTGCCAGCAGCTTGGCCGGAGACAGGGGCGGCGGAAACACCATATATTTT

len: 15
d_gene: NA
abundance: NA
j_gene: TRBJ2-6
v_gene: TRBV6-6
CDR3aa: CASTLRGSGANGLTF
CDR3nt: TGTGCCAGCACCCTACGGGGGTCTGGGGCCAACGGCCTGACTTTC

len: 15
d_gene: TRBD1
abundance: NA
j_gene: TRBJ2-7
v_gene: TRBV28
CDR3aa: CASSSSGTGGHEQYF
CDR3nt: TGTGCCAGCAGTAGTTCCGGGACAGGGGGCCACGAGCAGTACTTC

len: 17
d_gene: TRBD2
abundance: NA
j_gene: TRBJ2-5
v_gene: TRBV5-1
CDR3aa: CASSLAPAASGQETQYF
CDR3nt: TGCGCCAGCAGCTTGGCCCCCGCGGCTAGCGGCCAAGAGACCCAGTACTTC

len: 12
d_gene: TRBD2
abundance: NA
j_gene: TRBJ2-1
v_gene: TRBV6-5
CDR3aa: CASTGGYNEQFF
CDR3nt: TGTGCCTCAACCGGGGGGTACAATGAGCAGTTCTTC

len: 12
d_gene: TRBD1
abundance: NA
j_gene: TRBJ1-1
v_gene: TRBV27
CDR3aa: CASSPTGAEAFF
CDR3nt: TGTGCCAGCAGCCCGACAGGGGCCGAAGCTTTCTTT

len: 15
d_gene: NA
abundance: NA
j_gene: TRBJ2-3
v_gene: TRBV5-1
CDR3aa: CASSLDPQRKNTQYF
CDR3nt: TGCGCCAGCAGCTTGGATCCTCAGAGGAAGAATACGCAGTATTTT

len: 16
d_gene: TRBD2
abundance: NA
j_gene: TRBJ2-1
v_gene: TRBV27
CDR3aa: CASSPSSGRGYNEQFF
CDR3nt: TGTGCCAGCAGTCCATCGAGCGGGAGAGGCTACAATGAGCAGTTCTTC

len: 15
d_gene: TRBD1
abundance: NA
j_gene: TRBJ2-7
v_gene: TRBV4-2
CDR3aa: CASSRPTGGIEEQYF
CDR3nt: TGTGCCAGCAGTCGTCCGACAGGGGGTATTGAAGAGCAGTACTTC

len: 16
d_gene: TRBD1
abundance: NA
j_gene: TRBJ2-2
v_gene: TRBV9
CDR3aa: CASSVEDRGRAGELFF
CDR3nt: TGTGCCAGCAGCGTAGAGGACAGGGGAAGGGCCGGGGAGCTGTTTTTT

len: 17
d_gene: TRBD1
abundance: NA
j_gene: TRBJ1-2
v_gene: TRBV19
CDR3aa: CASSISPPTGEPYGYTF
CDR3nt: TGTGCCAGTAGTATATCCCCCCCGACAGGGGAGCCCTATGGCTACACCTTC

len: 14
d_gene: NA
abundance: once
j_gene: TRBJ2-2
v_gene: TRBV30
CDR3aa: CAWSRTVNTGELFF
CDR3nt: TGTGCCTGGAGTCGGACAGTGAACACCGGGGAGCTGTTTTTT

len: 17
d_gene: TRBD2
abundance: NA
j_gene: TRBJ2-5
v_gene: TRBV7-2
CDR3aa: CASSLRGLAEGLETQYF
CDR3nt: TGTGCCAGCAGCTTACGAGGACTAGCGGAAGGACTGGAGACCCAGTACTTC

len: 13
d_gene: NA
abundance: once
j_gene: TRBJ2-1
v_gene: TRBV19
CDR3aa: CASSMFYLDEQFF
CDR3nt: TGTGCCAGTAGTATGTTCTACCTCGATGAGCAGTTCTTC

len: 13
d_gene: TRBD2
abundance: NA
j_gene: TRBJ2-1
v_gene: TRBV5-1
CDR3aa: CASSSPSGQAQFF
CDR3nt: TGCGCCAGCAGCTCCCCTAGCGGGCAGGCCCAGTTCTTC

len: 16
d_gene: TRBD1
abundance: NA
j_gene: TRBJ1-2
v_gene: TRBV5-6
CDR3aa: CASSRDRGRFNYGYTF
CDR3nt: TGTGCCAGCAGCAGGGACAGGGGGCGTTTTAACTATGGCTACACCTTC

len: 15
d_gene: NA
abundance: NA
j_gene: TRBJ2-2
v_gene: TRBV5-1
CDR3aa: CASSLGLGETGELFF
CDR3nt: TGCGCCAGCAGCTTGGGCCTGGGAGAGACCGGGGAGCTGTTTTTT

len: 15
d_gene: TRBD2
abundance: NA
j_gene: TRBJ2-1
v_gene: TRBV5-1
CDR3aa: CASSLVLAGNNEQFF
CDR3nt: TGCGCCAGCAGCTTGGTCCTAGCGGGTAACAATGAGCAGTTCTTC

len: 15
d_gene: NA
abundance: NA
j_gene: TRBJ2-1
v_gene: TRBV7-6
CDR3aa: CTSSLARDGGDEQFF
CDR3nt: TGTACCAGCAGCTTAGCGCGGGACGGTGGGGATGAGCAGTTCTTC

len: 15
d_gene: NA
abundance: once
j_gene: TRBJ2-1
v_gene: TRBV6-5
CDR3aa: CASSYGGRSYNEQFF
CDR3nt: TGTGCCAGCAGTTACGGGGGCCGATCCTACAATGAGCAGTTCTTC

len: 14
d_gene: NA
abundance: NA
j_gene: TRBJ2-1
v_gene: TRBV2
CDR3aa: CASRPVLDYNEQFF
CDR3nt: TGTGCCAGCAGACCCGTATTAGACTACAATGAGCAGTTCTTC

len: 15
d_gene: TRBD1
abundance: few
j_gene: TRBJ2-7
v_gene: TRBV7-2
CDR3aa: CASSLAVGQIYEQYF
CDR3nt: TGTGCCAGCAGCTTAGCGGTGGGACAGATCTACGAGCAGTACTTC

len: 18
d_gene: TRBD1
abundance: few
j_gene: TRBJ2-7
v_gene: TRBV7-8
CDR3aa: CASSSNARSGQVSYEQYF
CDR3nt: TGTGCCAGCAGTTCCAACGCACGATCGGGACAGGTCTCCTACGAGCAGTACTTC